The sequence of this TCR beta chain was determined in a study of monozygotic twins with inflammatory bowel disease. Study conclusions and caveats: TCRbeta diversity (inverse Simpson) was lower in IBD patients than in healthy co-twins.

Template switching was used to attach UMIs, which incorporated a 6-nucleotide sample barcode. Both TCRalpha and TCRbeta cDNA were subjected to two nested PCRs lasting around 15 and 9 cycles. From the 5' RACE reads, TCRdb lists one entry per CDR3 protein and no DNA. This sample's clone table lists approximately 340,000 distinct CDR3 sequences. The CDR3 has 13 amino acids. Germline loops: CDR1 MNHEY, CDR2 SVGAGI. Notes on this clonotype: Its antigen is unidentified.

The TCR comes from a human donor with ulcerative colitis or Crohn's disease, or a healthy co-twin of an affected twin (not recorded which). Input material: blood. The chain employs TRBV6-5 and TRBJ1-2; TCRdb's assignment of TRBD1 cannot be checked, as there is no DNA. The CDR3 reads CASSPPGRKGYTF.